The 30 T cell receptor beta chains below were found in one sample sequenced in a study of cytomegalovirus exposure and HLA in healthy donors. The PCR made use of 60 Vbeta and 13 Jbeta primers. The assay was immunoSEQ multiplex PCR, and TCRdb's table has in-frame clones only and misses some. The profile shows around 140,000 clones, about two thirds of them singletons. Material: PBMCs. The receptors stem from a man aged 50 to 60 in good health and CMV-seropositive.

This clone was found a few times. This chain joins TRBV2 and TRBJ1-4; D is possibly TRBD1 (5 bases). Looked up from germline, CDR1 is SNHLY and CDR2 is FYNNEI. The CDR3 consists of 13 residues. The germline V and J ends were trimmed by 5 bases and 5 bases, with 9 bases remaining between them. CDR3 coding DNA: TGTGCCAGCAGTCGGAGACAGAATGAAAAACTGTTTTTT. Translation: CASSRRQNEKLFF.

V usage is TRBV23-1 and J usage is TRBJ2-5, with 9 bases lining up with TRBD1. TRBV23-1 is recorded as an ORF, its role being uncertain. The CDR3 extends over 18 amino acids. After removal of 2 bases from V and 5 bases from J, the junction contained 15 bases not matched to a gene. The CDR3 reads CASSQALPLQGAGETQYF. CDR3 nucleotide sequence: TGCGCCAGCAGTCAAGCTCTACCTTTACAGGGGGCCGGTGAGACCCAGTACTTC.

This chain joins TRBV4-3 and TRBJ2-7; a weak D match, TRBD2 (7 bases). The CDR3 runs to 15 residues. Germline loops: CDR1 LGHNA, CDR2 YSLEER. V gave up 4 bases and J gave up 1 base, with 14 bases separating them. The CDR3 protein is CASSPGGGGSYEQYF. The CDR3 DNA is TGCGCCAGCAGCCCAGGAGGGGGGGGATCCTACGAGCAGTACTTC.

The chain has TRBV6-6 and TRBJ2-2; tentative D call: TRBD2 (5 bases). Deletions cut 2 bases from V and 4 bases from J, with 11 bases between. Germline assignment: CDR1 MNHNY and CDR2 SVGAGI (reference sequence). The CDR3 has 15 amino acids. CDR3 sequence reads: CASSYEGTRTGELFF. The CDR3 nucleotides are TGTGCCAGCAGTTACGAGGGTACCCGCACCGGGGAGCTGTTTTTT.

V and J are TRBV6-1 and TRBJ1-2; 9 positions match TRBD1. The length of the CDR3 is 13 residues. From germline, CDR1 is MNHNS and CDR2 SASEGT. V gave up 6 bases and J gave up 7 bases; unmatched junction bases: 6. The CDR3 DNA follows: TGTGCCAGCAGCTTACAGGGGGCGCTTGGCTACACCTTC. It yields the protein CASSLQGALGYTF.

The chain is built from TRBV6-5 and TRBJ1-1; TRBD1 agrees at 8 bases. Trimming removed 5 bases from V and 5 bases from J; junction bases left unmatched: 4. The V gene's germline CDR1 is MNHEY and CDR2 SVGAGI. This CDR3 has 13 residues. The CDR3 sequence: CASSETGETEAFF. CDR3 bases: TGTGCCAGCAGTGAGACAGGGGAAACTGAAGCTTTCTTT.

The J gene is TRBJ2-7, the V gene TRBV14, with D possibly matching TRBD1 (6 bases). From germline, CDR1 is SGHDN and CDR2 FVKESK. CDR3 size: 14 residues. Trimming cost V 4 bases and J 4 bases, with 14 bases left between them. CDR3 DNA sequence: TGTGCCAGCAGCCGCCACCTACAGGGTTACGAGCAGTACTTC. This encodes CASSRHLQGYEQYF. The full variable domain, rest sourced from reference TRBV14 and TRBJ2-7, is EAGVTQFPSHSVIEKGQTVTLRCDPISGHDNLYWYRRVMGKEIKFLLHFVKESKQDESGMPNNRFLAERTGGTYSTLKVQPAELEDSGVYFCASSRHLQGYEQYFGPGTRLTVT.

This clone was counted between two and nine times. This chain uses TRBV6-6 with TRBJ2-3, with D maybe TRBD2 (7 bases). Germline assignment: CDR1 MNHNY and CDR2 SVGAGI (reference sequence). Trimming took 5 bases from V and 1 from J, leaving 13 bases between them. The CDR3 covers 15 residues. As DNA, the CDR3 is TGTGCCAGCAGTACATTGGGGGGGCGCACAGATACGCAGTATTTT. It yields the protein CASSTLGGRTDTQYF.

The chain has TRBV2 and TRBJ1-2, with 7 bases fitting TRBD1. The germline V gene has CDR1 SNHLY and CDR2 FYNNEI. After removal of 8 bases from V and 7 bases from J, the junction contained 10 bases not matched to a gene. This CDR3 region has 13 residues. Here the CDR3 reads CASGRDRVSGYTF. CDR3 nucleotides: TGTGCCAGCGGCCGGGACAGAGTCTCTGGCTACACCTTC.

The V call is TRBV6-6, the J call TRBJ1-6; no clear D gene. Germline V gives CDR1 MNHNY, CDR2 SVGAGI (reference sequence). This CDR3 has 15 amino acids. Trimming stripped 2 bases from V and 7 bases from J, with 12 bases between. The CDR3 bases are TGTGCCAGCAGTTACGGCTCAAAGTGGAATTCACCCCTCCACTTT. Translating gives CASSYGSKWNSPLHF.

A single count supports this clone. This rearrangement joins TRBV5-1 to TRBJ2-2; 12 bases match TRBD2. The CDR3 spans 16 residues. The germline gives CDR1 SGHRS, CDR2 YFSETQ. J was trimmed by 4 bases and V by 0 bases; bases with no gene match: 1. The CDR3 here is CASSLGTSGITGELFF. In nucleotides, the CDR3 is TGCGCCAGCAGCTTGGGGACTAGCGGGATCACCGGGGAGCTGTTTTTT.

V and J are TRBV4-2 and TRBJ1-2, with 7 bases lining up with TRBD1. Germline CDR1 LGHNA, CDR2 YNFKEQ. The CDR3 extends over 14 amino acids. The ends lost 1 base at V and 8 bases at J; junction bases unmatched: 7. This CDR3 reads CASSQARDSPGYTF. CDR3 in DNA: TGTGCCAGCAGCCAAGCTCGGGACAGTCCCGGCTACACCTTC.

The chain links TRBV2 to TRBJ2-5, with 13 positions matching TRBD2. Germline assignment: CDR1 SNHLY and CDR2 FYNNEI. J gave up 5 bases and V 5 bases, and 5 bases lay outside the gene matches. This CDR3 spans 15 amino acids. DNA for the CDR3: TGTGCCAGCAGTCTCGGACTAGCGGGAGACGAGACCCAGTACTTC. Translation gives CASSLGLAGDETQYF.

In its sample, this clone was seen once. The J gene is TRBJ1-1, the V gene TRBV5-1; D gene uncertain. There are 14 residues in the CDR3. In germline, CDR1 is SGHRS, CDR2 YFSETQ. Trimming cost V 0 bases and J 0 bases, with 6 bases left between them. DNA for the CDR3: TGCGCCAGCAGCTTGGTCGGAGTGAACACTGAAGCTTTCTTT. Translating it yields CASSLVGVNTEAFF.

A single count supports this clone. CDR3 nucleotide sequence: TGTGCCAGCAGCTTGGGCGGAGAACGGACCGGGGAGCTGTTTTTT. Protein product: CASSLGGERTGELFF. The genes are TRBV5-4 and TRBJ2-2, with unresolved D. CDR1 SGHNT and CDR2 YYREEE come from the germline V gene (reference sequence). The CDR3 runs to 15 residues. V was pared by 0 bases and J by 5 bases, with 11 bases between.

In DNA form, the CDR3 reads TGTGCCAGCAGTTACATGCGCCAGGGGGCGGCTGAAGCTTTCTTT. Translation gives CASSYMRQGAAEAFF. This rearrangement joins TRBV6-5 to TRBJ1-1; 8 bases align to TRBD1. The CDR3 contains 15 residues. The germline V gene has CDR1 MNHEY and CDR2 SVGAGI. The V and J ends lost 2 bases and 6 bases, in that order; junction bases with no gene match: 8.

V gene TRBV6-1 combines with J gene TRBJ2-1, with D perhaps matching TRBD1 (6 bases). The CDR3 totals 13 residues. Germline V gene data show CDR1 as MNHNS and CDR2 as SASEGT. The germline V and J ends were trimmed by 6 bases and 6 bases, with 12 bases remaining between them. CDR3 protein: CASRVTGGNEQFF. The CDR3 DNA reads TGTGCCAGCAGGGTGACAGGTGGCAATGAGCAGTTCTTC.

CDR3: CASSVRTLMNTEAFF. The DNA for the CDR3 is TGTGCCAGCAGCGTTAGGACACTCATGAACACTGAAGCTTTCTTT. The chain links TRBV7-9 to TRBJ1-1, with D maybe TRBD1 (5 bases). Germline V CDR1 and CDR2: SEHNR, FQNEAQ (reference sequence). The CDR3 consists of 15 residues. V dropped 5 bases and J dropped 0 bases, with 13 bases sitting between them.

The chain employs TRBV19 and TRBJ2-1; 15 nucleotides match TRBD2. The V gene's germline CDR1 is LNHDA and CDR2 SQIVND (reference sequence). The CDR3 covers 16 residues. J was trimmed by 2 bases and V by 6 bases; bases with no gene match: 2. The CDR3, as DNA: TGTGCCAGTAGGGGGACTAGCGGGAGGCCCTACAATGAGCAGTTCTTC. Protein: CASRGTSGRPYNEQFF.

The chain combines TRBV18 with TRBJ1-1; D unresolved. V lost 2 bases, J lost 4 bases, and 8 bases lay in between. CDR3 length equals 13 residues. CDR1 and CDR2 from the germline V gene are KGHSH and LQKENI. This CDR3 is CASSPALSTEAFF. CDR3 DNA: TGTGCCAGCTCACCAGCGTTAAGCACTGAAGCTTTCTTT.

The CDR3 nucleotides read TGTGCCAGCAGCTCTTCTAGCTTCGGTGCCGGGGAGCTGTTTTTT. It encodes CASSSSSFGAGELFF. The V and J genes are TRBV11-3 and TRBJ2-2, with D maybe TRBD2 (5 bases). This CDR3 comprises 15 residues. In germline, CDR1 is SGHNT, CDR2 YENEEA. V lost 4 bases and J lost 6, with 15 bases in between.

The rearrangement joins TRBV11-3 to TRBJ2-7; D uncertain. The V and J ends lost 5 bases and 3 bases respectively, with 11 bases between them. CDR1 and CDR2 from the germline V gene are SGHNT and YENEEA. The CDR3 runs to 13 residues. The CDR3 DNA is TGTGCCAGCAGCCTTCACCTCTACTACGAGCAGTACTTC. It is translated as CASSLHLYYEQYF.

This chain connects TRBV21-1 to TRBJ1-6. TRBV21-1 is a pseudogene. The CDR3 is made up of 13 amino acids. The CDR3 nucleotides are TGTGCCAGTCCGCCCGCCCGAGGTTCACCCCTCCACTTT. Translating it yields CASPPARGSPLHF.

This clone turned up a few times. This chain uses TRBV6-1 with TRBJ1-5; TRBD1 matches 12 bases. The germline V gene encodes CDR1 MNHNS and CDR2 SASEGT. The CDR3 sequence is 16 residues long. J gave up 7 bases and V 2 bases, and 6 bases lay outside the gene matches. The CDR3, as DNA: TGTGCCAGCAGTGAAAGGGACAGGGGGCTTTACCAGCCCCAGCATTTT. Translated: CASSERDRGLYQPQHF.

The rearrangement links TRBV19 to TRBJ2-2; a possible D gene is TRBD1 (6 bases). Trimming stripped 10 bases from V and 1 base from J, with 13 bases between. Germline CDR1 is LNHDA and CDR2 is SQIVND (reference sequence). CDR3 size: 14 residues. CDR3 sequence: CATQPGQNTGELFF. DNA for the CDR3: TGTGCCACCCAACCGGGACAGAACACCGGGGAGCTGTTTTTT.

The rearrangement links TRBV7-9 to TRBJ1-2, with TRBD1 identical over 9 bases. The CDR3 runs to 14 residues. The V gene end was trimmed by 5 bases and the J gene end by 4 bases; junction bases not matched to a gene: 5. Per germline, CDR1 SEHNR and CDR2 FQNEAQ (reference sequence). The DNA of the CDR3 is TGTGCCAGCAGCCCTGGACAGGGGATCTATGGCTACACCTTC. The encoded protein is CASSPGQGIYGYTF. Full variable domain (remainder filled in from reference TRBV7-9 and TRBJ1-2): DTGVSQNPRHKITKRGQNVTFRCDPISEHNRLYWYRQTLGQGPEFLTYFQNEAQLEKSRLLSDRFSAERPKGSFSTLEIQRTEQGDSAMYLCASSPGQGIYGYTFGSGTRLTVV.

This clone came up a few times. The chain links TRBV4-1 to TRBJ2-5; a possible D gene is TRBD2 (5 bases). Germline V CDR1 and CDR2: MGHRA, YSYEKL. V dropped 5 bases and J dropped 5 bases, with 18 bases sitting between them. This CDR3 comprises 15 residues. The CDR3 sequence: CASSSQLVTRETQYF. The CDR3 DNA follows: TGCGCCAGCAGCTCTCAACTAGTTACCAGGGAGACCCAGTACTTC.

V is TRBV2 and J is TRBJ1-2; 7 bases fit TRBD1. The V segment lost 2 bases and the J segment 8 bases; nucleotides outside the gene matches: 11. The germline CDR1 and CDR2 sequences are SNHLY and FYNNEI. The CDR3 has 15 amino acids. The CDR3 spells CASSESTGATKGYTF. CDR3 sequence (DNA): TGTGCCAGCAGTGAAAGCACAGGGGCGACAAAAGGCTACACCTTC. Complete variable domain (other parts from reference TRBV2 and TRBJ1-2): EPEVTQTPSHQVTQMGQEVILRCVPISNHLYFYWYRQILGQKVEFLVSFYNNEISEKSEIFDDQFSVERPDGSNFTLKIRSTKLEDSAMYFCASSESTGATKGYTFGSGTRLTVV.

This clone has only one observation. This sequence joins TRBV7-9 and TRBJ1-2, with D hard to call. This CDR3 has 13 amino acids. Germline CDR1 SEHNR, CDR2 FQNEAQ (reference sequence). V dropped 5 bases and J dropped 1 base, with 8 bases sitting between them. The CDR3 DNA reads TGTGCCAGCAGCCGAGTCAATAACTATGGCTACACCTTC. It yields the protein CASSRVNNYGYTF.

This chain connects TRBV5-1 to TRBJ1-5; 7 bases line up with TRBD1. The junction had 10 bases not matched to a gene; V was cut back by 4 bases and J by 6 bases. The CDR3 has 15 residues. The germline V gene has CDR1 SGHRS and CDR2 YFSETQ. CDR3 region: CASSPETGRFQPQHF. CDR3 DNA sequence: TGCGCCAGCAGCCCTGAGACAGGGAGGTTTCAGCCCCAGCATTTT.